What follows are 12 T cell receptor beta chains derived from one specimen sequenced in a study of blood T cell repertoires in COVID-19. Produced via immunoSEQ multiplex PCR; TCRdb's table is partial and in-frame only. The table shows around 250,000 clones, with approximately 81% occurring only once. Material for sequencing was peripheral blood. The receptors were sampled from a woman between 18 and 29 years old with acute or convalescent COVID-19.

The CDR3 sequence: CASSQEKNTEAFF. CDR3 sequence (DNA): TGTGCCAGCAGTCAAGAGAAGAACACTGAAGCTTTCTTT. The J gene is TRBJ1-1, the V gene TRBV28; D not certain. Trimming took 5 bases from V and 1 from J, leaving 8 bases between them. Germline loops: CDR1 MDHEN, CDR2 SYDVKM. This CDR3 region has 13 residues.

This sequence joins TRBV6-5 and TRBJ1-2; maybe TRBD1 (6 bases). The CDR3 contains 15 residues. Germline CDR1 is MNHEY and CDR2 is SVGAGI. Trimming took off 0 bases at V and 4 bases at J, with 12 bases between the two ends. The CDR3 nucleotides are TGTGCCAGCAGTTACTCGGGGGCCGATGGCTATGGCTACACCTTC. Encoded protein: CASSYSGADGYGYTF.

V and J are TRBV6-5 and TRBJ1-2, with D possibly being TRBD1 (5 bases). The CDR3 is 16 residues long. Trimming took off 2 bases at V and 4 bases at J, with 17 bases between the two ends. The germline CDR1 and CDR2 sequences are MNHEY and SVGAGI. The CDR3 region is CASSYDGGGRVYGYTF. The CDR3 nucleotides are TGTGCCAGCAGTTACGACGGGGGGGGAAGGGTCTATGGCTACACCTTC.

This chain connects TRBV11-1 to TRBJ2-2; D perhaps matches TRBD1 (6 bases). The V gene's germline CDR1 is SGHAT and CDR2 FQDESV (reference sequence). The ends were cut back, 0 bases at V and 4 bases at J, with 12 bases in the middle. The CDR3 length is 16 residues. The CDR3: CASSLAFTGSTGELFF. The CDR3 DNA reads TGTGCCAGCAGCTTAGCGTTTACAGGGAGCACCGGGGAGCTGTTTTTT.

The genes are TRBV7-9 and TRBJ1-5; D is ambiguous. The CDR3 extends over 15 amino acids. The germline V gene has CDR1 SEHNR and CDR2 FQNEAQ (reference sequence). V was cut by 1 base and J by 1 base, with 8 bases left in between. The CDR3: CASSLGSESNQPQHF. CDR3 bases: TGTGCCAGCAGCTTAGGATCGGAGAGCAATCAGCCCCAGCATTTT.

The V gene is TRBV5-1, the J gene TRBJ1-2; D uncertain. Per germline, CDR1 SGHRS and CDR2 YFSETQ. V was clipped by 2 bases and J by 1 base, with 6 bases between them. This CDR3 has 13 residues. This CDR3 reads CASSFGNNYGYTF. The CDR3 nucleotides read TGCGCCAGCAGCTTTGGCAATAACTATGGCTACACCTTC.

The rearrangement uses TRBV28 and TRBJ1-6, with TRBD1 as a possible D gene (5 bases). There are 14 residues in the CDR3. Trimming pared 3 bases from V and 6 bases from J, leaving 9 bases between. From germline, CDR1 is MDHEN and CDR2 SYDVKM. The CDR3 protein is CASSLGGVNSPLHF. CDR3 coding DNA: TGTGCCAGCAGTTTGGGGGGAGTTAATTCACCCCTCCACTTT.

This clone was observed a handful of times. The gene calls are TRBV19 and TRBJ2-1, with a tentative D call TRBD2 (6 bases). Germline V gives CDR1 LNHDA, CDR2 SQIVND (reference sequence). The ends were cut back, 1 base at V and 9 bases at J, with 13 bases in the middle. The CDR3 contains 14 residues. The CDR3 DNA follows: TGTGCCAGTAGTATAGTGGCAGCGGGCGGTGAGCAGTTCTTC. Translating gives CASSIVAAGGEQFF.

The chain recombines TRBV6-5 with TRBJ2-1; 10 bases align to TRBD2. V lost 9 bases to trimming and J lost 7 bases; unmatched junction nucleotides: 12. Germline V lookup: CDR1 MNHEY, CDR2 SVGAGI. This CDR3 has 15 amino acids. The CDR3 region is CASQQGAGGSNEQFF. The CDR3, as DNA: TGTGCCAGTCAACAGGGAGCGGGAGGGTCAAATGAGCAGTTCTTC.

J is TRBJ2-7 and V is TRBV5-1, with 7 bases aligning to TRBD2. V gave up 5 bases and J gave up 2 bases; unmatched junction bases: 7. This CDR3 comprises 14 residues. The germline CDR1 and CDR2 sequences are SGHRS and YFSETQ. The CDR3 loop is CASSSSGKTYEQYF. DNA for the CDR3: TGCGCCAGCAGTTCGAGCGGGAAAACCTACGAGCAGTACTTC.

This chain links TRBV27 with TRBJ2-1; the match to TRBD2 covers 10 bases. V lost 3 bases and J lost 9; bases outside the gene matches: 8. Germline V gene lookup returns CDR1 MNHEY and CDR2 SMNVEV (reference sequence). The length of the CDR3 is 15 residues. The CDR3 DNA reads as TGTGCCAGCAGTTTCACCCTAGCGGGAGTGGGTGAGCAGTTCTTC. Its translation: CASSFTLAGVGEQFF.

The CDR3: CASLRQATTSNQPQHF. DNA for the CDR3: TGTGCCAGCTTGAGACAGGCAACCACTAGCAATCAGCCCCAGCATTTT. J is TRBJ1-5 and V is TRBV6-6, with D possibly matching TRBD1 (6 bases). Germline CDR1 MNHNY, CDR2 SVGAGI (reference sequence). CDR3 size: 16 residues. V was cut by 8 bases and J by 0 bases, with 17 bases left in between.